This T cell receptor (beta chain) was sequenced during a study of monozygotic twins with inflammatory bowel disease. The CDR3 runs to 18 residues. CDR1 and CDR2 from the germline V gene are SGHRS and YFSETQ. Across eight separate reactions for each sample, cDNA was made. Via template switching, UMIs carrying a 6-nucleotide sample barcode were introduced. Two nested PCRs, of about 16 and 10 cycles, processed TCRalpha and TCRbeta cDNA. TCRdb re-called the 5' RACE reads; one entry per CDR3 protein, DNA not given. The table for this sample gives 400,000 to 500,000 distinct CDR3 sequences. V gene TRBV5-1 combines with J gene TRBJ2-1; the TCRdb D gene call, TRBD1, has no DNA to confirm it. The specimen was blood. This receptor was obtained from a human donor with ulcerative colitis or Crohn's disease, or a healthy co-twin of an affected twin (not recorded which). The CDR3: CASSLGNTRAGGGNEQFF.